The present entry profiles one TCR beta chain with its context. The antigen remains unidentified. These data belong to a study of B cell selection in AIRE deficiency. Findings of the study overall: Approximately 32% of healthy-donor shared Treg TCRbeta sequences appeared in patient Tconv cells. Only TCRbeta was sequenced; around two fifths of shared healthy Treg sequences appeared in Tconv.

Germline loops: CDR1 ENHRY, CDR2 SYGVKD. CDR3 length equals 15 residues. The V gene end was trimmed by 4 bases and the J gene end by 3 bases; junction bases not matched to a gene: 5. The protocol was immunoSEQ multiplex PCR, while the TCRdb copy is restricted to in-frame clones and leaves out a portion. Here the sample spans tens of thousands of clones, 80% to 95% being singletons. Regulatory T cells were sorted as CD4+CD25hiCD127low/negative. The sequenced material came from CD4+CD25+ Tregs sorted from PBMCs. The receptor comes from a human donor in good health. This rearrangement joins TRBV10-3 to TRBJ2-2, with 7 nucleotides matching TRBD2. The CDR3, as DNA: TGTGCCATCAGTGGAGGAGGGAGGGACACCGGGGAGCTGTTTTTT. Protein product: CAISGGGRDTGELFF.